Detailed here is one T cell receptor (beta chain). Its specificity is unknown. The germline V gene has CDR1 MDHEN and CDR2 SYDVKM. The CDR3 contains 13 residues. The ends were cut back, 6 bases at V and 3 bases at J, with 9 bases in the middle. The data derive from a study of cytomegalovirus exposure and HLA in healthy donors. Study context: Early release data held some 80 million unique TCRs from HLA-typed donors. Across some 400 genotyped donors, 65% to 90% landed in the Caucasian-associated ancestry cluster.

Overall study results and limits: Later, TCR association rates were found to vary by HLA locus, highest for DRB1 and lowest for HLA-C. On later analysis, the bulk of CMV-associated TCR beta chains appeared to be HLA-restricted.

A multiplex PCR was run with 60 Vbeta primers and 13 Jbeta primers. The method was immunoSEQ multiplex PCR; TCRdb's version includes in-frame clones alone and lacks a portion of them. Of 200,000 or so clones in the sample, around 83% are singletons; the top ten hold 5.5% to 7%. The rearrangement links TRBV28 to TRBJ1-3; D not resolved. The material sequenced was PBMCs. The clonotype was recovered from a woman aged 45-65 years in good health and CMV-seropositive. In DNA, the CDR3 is TGTGCCAGCAGGAGAAGACTTGGAAACACCATATATTTT. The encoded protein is CASRRRLGNTIYF.